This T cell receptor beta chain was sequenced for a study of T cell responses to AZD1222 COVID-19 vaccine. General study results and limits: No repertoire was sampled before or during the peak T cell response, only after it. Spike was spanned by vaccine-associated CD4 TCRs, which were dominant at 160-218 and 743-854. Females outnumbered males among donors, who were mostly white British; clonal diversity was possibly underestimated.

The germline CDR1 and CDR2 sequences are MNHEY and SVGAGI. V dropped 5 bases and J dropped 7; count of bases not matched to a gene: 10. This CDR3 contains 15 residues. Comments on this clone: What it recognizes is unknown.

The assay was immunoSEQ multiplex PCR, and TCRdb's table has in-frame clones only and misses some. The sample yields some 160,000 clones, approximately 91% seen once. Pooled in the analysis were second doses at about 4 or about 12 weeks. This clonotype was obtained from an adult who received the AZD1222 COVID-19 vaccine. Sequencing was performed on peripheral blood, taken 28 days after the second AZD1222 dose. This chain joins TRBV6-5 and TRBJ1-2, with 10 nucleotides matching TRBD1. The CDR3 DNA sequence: TGTGCCAGCAGTCCCCTTGACAGGGGGCTGAGTGGCTACACCTTC. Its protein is CASSPLDRGLSGYTF.